This entry is about one T cell receptor beta chain. The sample is drawn from a study of shared clonotypes between healthy human individuals. Naive CD8 isolation took CD45RO-negative cells positively selected for CCR7 and excluded terminally differentiated effector memory CD45RA+ cells. Profiling relied on immunoSEQ multiplex PCR, and the TCRdb table lists in-frame clones only, not all of them. The sample contains about 2 million clones, roughly 95% of which appear only once. The ends were cut back, 10 bases at V and 6 bases at J, with 18 bases in the middle. The CDR3 sequence is 13 residues long. Germline-derived CDR1 and CDR2 are MNHNS and SASEGT.

This receptor was taken from a man aged 18 to 29 in good health. Sequenced sample: naive CD8+ T cells sorted from blood. The chain carries TRBV6-1 and TRBJ1-2; D possibly corresponds to TRBD1 (6 bases). CDR3 protein: CATLRDTRDGYTF. Written as DNA, the CDR3 is TGTGCCACCCTCCGGGACACTCGAGATGGCTACACCTTC.